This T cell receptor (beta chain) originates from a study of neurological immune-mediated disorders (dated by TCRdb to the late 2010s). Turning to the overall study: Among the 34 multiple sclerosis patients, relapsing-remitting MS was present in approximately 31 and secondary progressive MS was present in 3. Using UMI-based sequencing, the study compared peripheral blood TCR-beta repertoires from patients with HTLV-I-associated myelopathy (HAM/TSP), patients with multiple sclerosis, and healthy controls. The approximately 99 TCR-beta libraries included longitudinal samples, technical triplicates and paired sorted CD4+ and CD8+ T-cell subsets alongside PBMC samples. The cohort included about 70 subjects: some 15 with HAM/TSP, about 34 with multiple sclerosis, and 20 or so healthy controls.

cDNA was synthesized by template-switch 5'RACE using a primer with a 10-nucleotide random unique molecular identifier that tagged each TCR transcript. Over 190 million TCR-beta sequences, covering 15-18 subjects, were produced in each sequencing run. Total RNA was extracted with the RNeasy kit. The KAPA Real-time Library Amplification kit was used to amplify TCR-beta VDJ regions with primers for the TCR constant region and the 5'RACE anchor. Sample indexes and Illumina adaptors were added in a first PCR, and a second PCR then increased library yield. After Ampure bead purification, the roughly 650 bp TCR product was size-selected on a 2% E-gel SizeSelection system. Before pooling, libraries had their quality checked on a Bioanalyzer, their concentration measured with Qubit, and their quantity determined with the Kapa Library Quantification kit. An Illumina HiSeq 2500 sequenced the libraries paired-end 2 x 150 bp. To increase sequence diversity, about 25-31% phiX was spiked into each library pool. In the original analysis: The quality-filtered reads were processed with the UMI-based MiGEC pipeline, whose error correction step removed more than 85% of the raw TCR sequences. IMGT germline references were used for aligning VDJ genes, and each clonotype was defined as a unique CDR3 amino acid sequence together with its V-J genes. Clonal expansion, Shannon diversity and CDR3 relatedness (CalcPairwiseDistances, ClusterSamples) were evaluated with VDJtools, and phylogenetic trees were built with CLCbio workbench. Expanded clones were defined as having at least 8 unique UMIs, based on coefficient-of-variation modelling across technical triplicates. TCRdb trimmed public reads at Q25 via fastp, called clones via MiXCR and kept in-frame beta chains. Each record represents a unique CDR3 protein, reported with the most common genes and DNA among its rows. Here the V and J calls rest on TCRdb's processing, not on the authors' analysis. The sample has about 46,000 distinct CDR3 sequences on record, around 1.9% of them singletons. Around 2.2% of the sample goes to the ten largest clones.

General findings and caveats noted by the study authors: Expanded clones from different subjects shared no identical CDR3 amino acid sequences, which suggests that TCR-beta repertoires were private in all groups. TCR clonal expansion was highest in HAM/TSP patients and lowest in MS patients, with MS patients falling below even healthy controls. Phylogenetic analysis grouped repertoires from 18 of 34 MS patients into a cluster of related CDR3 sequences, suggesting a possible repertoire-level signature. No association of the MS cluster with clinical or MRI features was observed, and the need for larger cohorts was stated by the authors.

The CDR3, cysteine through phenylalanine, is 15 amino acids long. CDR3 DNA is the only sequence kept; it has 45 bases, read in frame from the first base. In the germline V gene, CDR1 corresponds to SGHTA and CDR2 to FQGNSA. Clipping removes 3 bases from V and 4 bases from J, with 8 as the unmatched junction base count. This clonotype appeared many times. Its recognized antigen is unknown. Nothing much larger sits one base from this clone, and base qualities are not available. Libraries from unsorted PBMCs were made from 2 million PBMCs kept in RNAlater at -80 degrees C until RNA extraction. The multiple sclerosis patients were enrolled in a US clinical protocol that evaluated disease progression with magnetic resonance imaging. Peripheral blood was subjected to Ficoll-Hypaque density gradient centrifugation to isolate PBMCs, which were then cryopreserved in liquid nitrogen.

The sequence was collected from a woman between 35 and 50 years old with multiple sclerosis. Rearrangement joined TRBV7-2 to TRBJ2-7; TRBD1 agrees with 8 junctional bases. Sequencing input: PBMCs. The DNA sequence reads TGTGCCAGCAGCTTGGACAGGGCCGGGGTATACGAGCAGTACTTC. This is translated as CASSLDRAGVYEQYF.